A selection of T cell receptor beta chains follows, all from one sample in a study of CD8+ T cells in alopecia areata. Assay: immunoSEQ multiplex PCR; the TCRdb copy retains only in-frame clones and omits some. The sample consists of 200,000 to 250,000 clones, around two fifths of them appearing once. This sample comprised CD4+ T cells sorted from blood, obtained between weeks 30 and 35, from a patient treated with tofacitinib. Receptors were obtained from a human donor with alopecia areata. CDR3s include the opening cysteine and the closing phenylalanine or tryptophan. A D gene is named only where the DNA matches it firmly. Only some rows state a clone size, as once, few, many or a class for expanded clones.

clone_size: -; v_call: TRBV6-5; d_call: TRBD1; j_call: TRBJ1-1; cdr3_aa: CASSYGQVANTEAFF; cdr3_nt: TGTGCCAGCAGTTACGGACAGGTAGCGAACACTGAAGCTTTCTTT
clone_size: -; v_call: TRBV11-2; d_call: -; j_call: TRBJ2-1; cdr3_aa: CASSLLGQTYNEQFF; cdr3_nt: TGTGCCAGCAGCCTACTAGGACAGACCTACAATGAGCAGTTCTTC
clone_size: -; v_call: TRBV6-6; d_call: TRBD2; j_call: TRBJ2-3; cdr3_aa: CASSPSGGHTDTQYF; cdr3_nt: TGTGCCAGCAGTCCTAGCGGGGGCCACACAGATACGCAGTATTTT
clone_size: -; v_call: TRBV29-1; d_call: -; j_call: TRBJ1-1; cdr3_aa: CTVENTEAFF; cdr3_nt: TGCACCGTAGAGAACACTGAAGCTTTCTTT
clone_size: few; v_call: TRBV14; d_call: -; j_call: TRBJ2-3; cdr3_aa: CASSQGSGDTQYF; cdr3_nt: TGTGCCAGCAGCCAAGGTAGCGGAGATACGCAGTATTTT
clone_size: few; v_call: TRBV9; d_call: -; j_call: TRBJ2-5; cdr3_aa: CASSVGGPLTGTQYF; cdr3_nt: TGTGCCAGCAGCGTAGGCGGCCCCCTCACCGGGACCCAGTACTTC
clone_size: few; v_call: TRBV29-1; d_call: -; j_call: TRBJ1-1; cdr3_aa: CSVELNTNTEAFF; cdr3_nt: TGCAGCGTTGAGCTTAACACAAACACTGAAGCTTTCTTT
clone_size: -; v_call: TRBV10-3; d_call: -; j_call: TRBJ2-7; cdr3_aa: CAIRGGVSYEQYF; cdr3_nt: TGTGCCATCAGAGGCGGGGTCTCCTACGAGCAGTACTTC
clone_size: few; v_call: TRBV5-1; d_call: -; j_call: TRBJ1-2; cdr3_aa: CASSGGTRNVYTF; cdr3_nt: TGCGCCAGCAGCGGCGGGACACGGAATGTCTACACCTTC
clone_size: -; v_call: TRBV29-1; d_call: -; j_call: TRBJ2-2; cdr3_aa: CSAGSPPGELFF; cdr3_nt: TGCAGCGCGGGGTCCCCTCCCGGGGAGCTGTTTTTT
clone_size: -; v_call: TRBV7-9; d_call: -; j_call: TRBJ2-1; cdr3_aa: CASSLALAGHEQFF; cdr3_nt: TGTGCCAGCAGCTTAGCTTTGGCAGGGCATGAGCAGTTCTTC
clone_size: -; v_call: TRBV2; d_call: -; j_call: TRBJ1-1; cdr3_aa: CASSWRENSAFF; cdr3_nt: TGTGCCAGCAGCTGGAGGGAAAATAGCGCTTTCTTT
clone_size: few; v_call: TRBV29-1; d_call: -; j_call: TRBJ2-7; cdr3_aa: CSVAGSSYEQYF; cdr3_nt: TGCAGCGTTGCAGGGAGCTCCTACGAGCAGTACTTC
clone_size: -; v_call: TRBV6-5; d_call: -; j_call: TRBJ2-5; cdr3_aa: CASSYPSPGETQYF; cdr3_nt: TGTGCCAGCAGTTACCCGAGCCCTGGGGAGACCCAGTACTTC
clone_size: once; v_call: TRBV11-2; d_call: -; j_call: TRBJ2-7; cdr3_aa: CASSPGGWGPYEQYF; cdr3_nt: TGTGCCAGCAGCCCGGGGGGATGGGGGCCCTACGAGCAGTACTTC
clone_size: many; v_call: TRBV7-9; d_call: -; j_call: TRBJ2-7; cdr3_aa: CASSLGDNSYEQYF; cdr3_nt: TGTGCCAGCAGCTTGGGGGACAACTCCTACGAGCAGTACTTC
clone_size: -; v_call: TRBV7-2; d_call: -; j_call: TRBJ2-7; cdr3_aa: CASSLIPGRYSYEQYF; cdr3_nt: TGTGCCAGCAGCTTAATCCCAGGGAGGTACAGTTACGAGCAGTACTTC
clone_size: -; v_call: TRBV5-1; d_call: -; j_call: TRBJ2-3; cdr3_aa: CASSPWTFTDTQYF; cdr3_nt: TGCGCCAGCAGTCCGTGGACCTTCACAGATACGCAGTATTTT
clone_size: few; v_call: TRBV9; d_call: TRBD2; j_call: TRBJ2-5; cdr3_aa: CASSVGGRALETQYF; cdr3_nt: TGTGCCAGCAGCGTAGGTGGGAGGGCCTTAGAGACCCAGTACTTC
clone_size: few; v_call: TRBV5-1; d_call: -; j_call: TRBJ1-2; cdr3_aa: CASSLQVTSYGYTF; cdr3_nt: TGCGCCAGCAGCTTACAAGTAACTTCCTATGGCTACACCTTC
clone_size: -; v_call: TRBV25-1; d_call: TRBD1; j_call: TRBJ1-1; cdr3_aa: CASRRQGNTEAFF; cdr3_nt: TGTGCCAGCCGGAGACAGGGGAACACTGAAGCTTTCTTT
clone_size: -; v_call: TRBV6-1; d_call: -; j_call: TRBJ2-2; cdr3_aa: CASSESLLDVVGELFF; cdr3_nt: TGTGCCAGCAGTGAATCCCTCCTAGACGTGGTCGGGGAGCTGTTTTTT
clone_size: -; v_call: TRBV5-1; d_call: -; j_call: TRBJ1-1; cdr3_aa: CASSPTQGGTEAFF; cdr3_nt: TGCGCCAGCAGCCCGACACAGGGCGGCACTGAAGCTTTCTTT
clone_size: -; v_call: TRBV18; d_call: -; j_call: TRBJ2-7; cdr3_aa: CASSRGDRFYEQYF; cdr3_nt: TGTGCCAGCTCAAGAGGGGATCGGTTCTACGAGCAGTACTTC
clone_size: -; v_call: TRBV9; d_call: TRBD1; j_call: TRBJ1-6; cdr3_aa: CASSVLSTGEKSPLHF; cdr3_nt: TGTGCCAGCAGCGTCCTTTCGACAGGGGAAAAATCACCCCTCCACTTT
clone_size: -; v_call: TRBV7-2; d_call: TRBD1; j_call: TRBJ2-7; cdr3_aa: CASRSTIDRGLSSYEQYF; cdr3_nt: TGTGCCAGCAGATCTACCATTGACAGGGGGCTAAGCTCCTACGAGCAGTACTTC
clone_size: -; v_call: TRBV5-1; d_call: -; j_call: TRBJ2-2; cdr3_aa: CASTGQNLGTGELFF; cdr3_nt: TGCGCCAGCACCGGACAGAATTTAGGCACCGGGGAGCTGTTTTTT
clone_size: -; v_call: TRBV14; d_call: TRBD2; j_call: TRBJ2-1; cdr3_aa: CASSPRLAGAHRHEQFF; cdr3_nt: TGTGCCAGCAGCCCCCGACTAGCGGGAGCTCATCGACATGAGCAGTTCTTC
clone_size: -; v_call: TRBV30; d_call: TRBD2; j_call: TRBJ2-7; cdr3_aa: CAWSVGTSGTYEQYF; cdr3_nt: TGTGCCTGGAGTGTAGGGACTAGCGGGACCTACGAGCAGTACTTC
clone_size: -; v_call: TRBV11-2; d_call: TRBD2; j_call: TRBJ2-3; cdr3_aa: CASSSGTSDTQYF; cdr3_nt: TGTGCCAGCAGCTCCGGGACTAGCGATACGCAGTATTTT
clone_size: few; v_call: TRBV6-5; d_call: -; j_call: TRBJ2-1; cdr3_aa: CASSYLPGAYNEQFF; cdr3_nt: TGTGCCAGCAGTTACCTACCTGGGGCCTACAATGAGCAGTTCTTC
clone_size: -; v_call: TRBV7-2; d_call: -; j_call: TRBJ1-2; cdr3_aa: CASSTKGAYGYTF; cdr3_nt: TGTGCCAGCAGCACAAAGGGAGCTTATGGCTACACCTTC
clone_size: -; v_call: TRBV14; d_call: -; j_call: TRBJ2-7; cdr3_aa: CASSHGTNPYEQYF; cdr3_nt: TGTGCCAGCAGCCACGGGACAAACCCCTACGAGCAGTACTTC
clone_size: -; v_call: TRBV19; d_call: TRBD1; j_call: TRBJ1-1; cdr3_aa: CASSPLTGAGTEAFF; cdr3_nt: TGTGCCAGTAGTCCCTTGACAGGGGCGGGCACTGAAGCTTTCTTT